The 27 T cell receptor beta chains given below trace back to one sample, sequenced in a study of post-analysis software for immune sequencing data. These receptors have no known antigen. General study results and limits: Several TRBV segments were more frequent in patients than controls; TRBV5-6, TRBV5-1 and TRBV20-1 belonged to this group.

Presence of unique molecular identifiers characterized the TCR beta cDNA libraries. TCRdb reprocessed the PCR reads with MiXCR, giving one entry per CDR3 protein. Among about 770,000 distinct CDR3 sequences listed, more than 45% were seen once. Sequenced material: blood. Receptors were obtained from a girl aged 10 to 17 with multiple sclerosis.

The gene calls are TRBV5-1 and TRBJ2-4; 8 bases are shared with TRBD2. The DNA end favors TRBJ2-7, so the J call may be wrong. CDR3 size: 14 residues. The germline CDR1 and CDR2 sequences are SGHRS and YFSETQ. CDR3 sequence (DNA): TGCGCCAGCAGCACTACTAGCGGAAACTACGAGCAGTACTTC. Translation: CASSTTSGNYEQYF.

Only a few counts were recorded for this clonotype. The chain is built from TRBV20-1 and TRBJ2-7, with TRBD2 matching 14 bases. CDR1 is DFQATT, CDR2 SNEGSKA, per germline (reference sequence). Trimming at V came to 3 bases and at J to 5 bases, leaving 6 bases not matched to a gene. The CDR3 has 15 residues. The CDR3 DNA sequence: TGCAGTGCTAGTGGGACTAGCGGGAGAGGGGACGAGCAGTACTTC. Translation gives CSASGTSGRGDEQYF.

Note on this clonotype: Sequence at one end of the junction differs from germline and may be a read error. CDR3 loop: CASSGNYNEEFF. The CDR3 DNA follows: TGTGCCAGCTCCGGGAACTACAATGAGGAGTTCTTC. This chain joins TRBV6-2 or TRBV6-3 and TRBJ2-1; perhaps TRBD2 as D (5 bases). Germline assignment: CDR1 MNHEY and CDR2 SVGEGT. The CDR3 totals 12 residues.

The rearrangement links TRBV10-3 to TRBJ2-5; tentative D call: TRBD1 (5 bases). Trimming cost V 4 bases and J 2 bases, with 14 bases left between them. CDR1 ENHRY and CDR2 SYGVKD come from the germline V gene. The CDR3 consists of 15 residues. The CDR3 DNA is TGTGCCATCAGTGCGGCGGCAGGGTATCAAGAGACCCAGTACTTC. This translates into CAISAAAGYQETQYF.

J is TRBJ2-7 and V is TRBV6-5; D uncertain. This CDR3 is built from 16 residues. V dropped 3 bases and J dropped 0 bases, with 15 bases sitting between them. CDR1 and CDR2 from the germline V gene are MNHEY and SVGAGI. The CDR3 sequence is CASSYSVIHNSYEQYF. The CDR3 nucleotides read TGTGCCAGCAGTTATTCCGTTATTCACAACTCCTACGAGCAGTACTTC.

Points on this clonotype: At one end the junction does not follow the germline gene, possibly because of a read error. The gene calls are TRBV28 and TRBJ2-5, with 11 nucleotides matching TRBD1. Matching the DNA end better, TRBJ2-7 makes the J call doubtful. The CDR3 has 15 amino acids. The V gene's germline CDR1 is MDHEN and CDR2 SYDVKM. The CDR3 sequence is CAGSPPGQGAYEQYF. The DNA of the CDR3 is TGTGCCGGCAGCCCCCCGGGACAGGGGGCCTACGAGCAGTACTTC.

Remarks on this clonotype: A read error may account for a junction end that differs from germline. The chain employs TRBV12-3 or TRBV12-4 and TRBJ2-7; the D gene is possibly TRBD1 (5 bases). CDR3 length: 12 amino acids. CDR3 sequence reads: CAGSFNQGEQYF. In DNA form, the CDR3 reads TGTGCCGGCAGTTTTAACCAGGGAGAGCAGTACTTC.

The chain links TRBV4-1 to TRBJ2-7, with a possible D match to TRBD2 (5 bases). Looked up from germline, CDR1 is MGHRA and CDR2 is YSYEKL. V shed 4 bases and J shed 5 bases, with 12 bases lying between them. This CDR3 spans 13 amino acids. CDR3 DNA: TGCGCCAGCAGCCCTCCGGGATCGGACGAGCAGTACTTC. Translated: CASSPPGSDEQYF.

The CDR3 nucleotides read TGTGCCAGCAGCTCGGGGGGGACAGCGAACACTGAAGCTTTCTTT. Amino acids: CASSSGGTANTEAFF. The chain links TRBV5-4 to TRBJ1-1; 7 bases align to TRBD1. J lost 1 base, V lost 3 bases, and 6 bases had no gene match. This CDR3 is 15 amino acids long. Germline loops: CDR1 SGHNT, CDR2 YYREEE (reference sequence). Full variable domain (missing parts from reference TRBV5-4 and TRBJ1-1): ETGVTQSPTHLIKTRGQQVTLRCSSQSGHNTVSWYQQALGQGPQFIFQYYREEENGRGNFPPRFSGLQFPNYSSELNVNALELDDSALYLCASSSGGTANTEAFFGQGTRLTVV.

This chain links TRBV10-3 with TRBJ2-5; no clear D gene. Germline assignment: CDR1 ENHRY and CDR2 SYGVKD. Trimming removed 8 bases at V and 5 bases at J, with 18 bases between. There are 14 residues in the CDR3. CDR3 sequence (DNA): TGTGCCATCTCTTCGGAGTCGATCCACGAGACCCAGTACTTC. Translating gives CAISSESIHETQYF.

In its sample, this clonotype was seen a few times. The V and J genes are TRBV14 and TRBJ1-2; no definite D call. This CDR3 has 14 amino acids. The ends were cut back, 2 bases at V and 0 bases at J, with 7 bases in the middle. The germline CDR1 and CDR2 sequences are SGHDN and FVKESK. CDR3 region: CASSQYTANYGYTF. As DNA, the CDR3 is TGTGCCAGCAGCCAATACACAGCTAACTATGGCTACACCTTC.

The chain couples TRBV20-1 to TRBJ2-7; possible D gene TRBD2, 7 bases. The germline gives CDR1 DFQATT, CDR2 SNEGSKA (reference sequence). V lost 2 bases and J 7 bases, leaving 18 bases between the germline ends. The CDR3 loop spans 14 amino acids. The CDR3 nucleotides are TGCAGTGCTAGATCGGGGGGCGCCTACAATGAGCAGTACTTC. Residues: CSARSGGAYNEQYF.

This clonotype has a handful of counts. V usage is TRBV4-2 and J usage is TRBJ2-7; maybe TRBD1 (6 bases). Germline CDR1 and CDR2: LGHNA and YNFKEQ. With 0 bases removed from V and 5 bases from J, the gap between germline ends came to 8 bases. The CDR3 totals 13 residues. CDR3 residues: CASSQDPGDEQYF. The DNA for the CDR3 is TGTGCCAGCAGCCAAGATCCAGGGGACGAGCAGTACTTC.

CDR3 nucleotide sequence: TGCAGTGCTAGAGATTTGGTGACTAGTTCTTCTTTGGAGCAGTACTTC. This encodes CSARDLVTSSSLEQYF. The J gene is TRBJ2-7, the V gene TRBV20-1, with a weak D call TRBD2 (6 bases). Between the trimmed V and J ends, which lost 0 bases and 7 bases, there was a span of 22 bases. CDR1 and CDR2 from the germline V gene are DFQATT and SNEGSKA (reference sequence). The CDR3 length is 16 residues.

This clonotype was found a few times. The V call is TRBV20-1, the J call TRBJ2-7; the D gene could be TRBD1 or TRBD2 (5 bases each). Germline loops: CDR1 DFQATT, CDR2 SNEGSKA (reference sequence). The CDR3 is 14 amino acids. With 2 bases removed from V and 3 bases from J, the gap between germline ends came to 14 bases. The CDR3 DNA reads as TGCAGTGCTAGACCTCCGGGACCCTTCTACGAGCAGTACTTC. It is translated as CSARPPGPFYEQYF.

V gene TRBV7-9 combines with J gene TRBJ1-5, with 7 positions matching TRBD1. After removal of 1 base from V and 4 bases from J, the junction contained 4 bases not matched to a gene. CDR1 SEHNR and CDR2 FQNEAQ come from the germline V gene (reference sequence). This CDR3 has 15 residues. CDR3 protein: CASSLVQGENQPQHF. CDR3 sequence (DNA): TGTGCCAGCAGCTTAGTCCAGGGGGAAAATCAGCCCCAGCATTTT. Full variable domain (rest looked up from reference TRBV7-9 and TRBJ1-5): DTGVSQNPRHKITKRGQNVTFRCDPISEHNRLYWYRQTLGQGPEFLTYFQNEAQLEKSRLLSDRFSAERPKGSFSTLEIQRTEQGDSAMYLCASSLVQGENQPQHFGDGTRLSIL.

J is TRBJ2-7 and V is TRBV7-3; TRBD1 matches 9 bases. The trim removed 5 bases at V and 11 bases at J, leaving 10 bases unmatched. The germline V gene encodes CDR1 SGHTA and CDR2 FQGTGA. There are 13 residues in the CDR3. In DNA, the CDR3 is TGTGCCAGCAGCCAAAGACCGGGACAGGGAAAGTACTTC. It yields the protein CASSQRPGQGKYF. The full variable domain, completed using reference TRBV7-3 and TRBJ2-7, is GAGVSQTPSNKVTEKGKYVELRCDPISGHTALYWYRQSLGQGPEFLIYFQGTGAADDSGLPNDRFFAVRPEGSVSTLKIQRTERGDSAVYLCASSQRPGQGKYFGPGTRLTVT.

The chain combines TRBV12-3 or TRBV12-4 with TRBJ2-1; D is uncertain. This CDR3 spans 14 amino acids. V was pared by 3 bases and J by 7 bases, with 13 bases between. The CDR3 spells CASSFGVAWNEQFF. CDR3 coding DNA: TGTGCCAGCAGTTTCGGTGTTGCCTGGAATGAGCAGTTCTTC.

The rearrangement uses TRBV7-9 and TRBJ1-1; D perhaps matches TRBD1 (5 bases). The germline CDR1 and CDR2 sequences are SEHNR and FQNEAQ (reference sequence). Trimming took off 5 bases at V and 6 bases at J, with 13 bases between the two ends. The CDR3 has 13 amino acids. CDR3 in DNA: TGTGCCAGCAGCCCAGGGAGAATATCTGAAGCTTTCTTT. This translates into CASSPGRISEAFF.

This chain uses TRBV5-4 with TRBJ2-7, with no clear D. The length of the CDR3 is 13 residues. V gave up 4 bases and J gave up 5 bases, with 13 bases separating them. Germline CDR1 SGHNT, CDR2 YYREEE (reference sequence). CDR3 amino acids: CASSQKNSNEQYF. The CDR3 nucleotides are TGTGCCAGCAGCCAAAAGAACAGCAACGAGCAGTACTTC.

J is TRBJ2-7 and V is TRBV28, with no clear D. The CDR3 spans 14 residues. Trimming removed 3 bases at V and 0 bases at J, with 9 bases between. The V gene's germline CDR1 is MDHEN and CDR2 SYDVKM. The DNA for the CDR3 is TGTGCCAGCAGTTTTGGGCAGATCTCCTACGAGCAGTACTTC. Translated: CASSFGQISYEQYF.

The chain is built from TRBV6-2 or TRBV6-3 and TRBJ2-5; D not resolved. The germline gives CDR1 MNHEY, CDR2 SVGEGT. The CDR3 extends over 16 amino acids. The V gene lost 6 bases and the J gene lost 0 bases, with 17 bases spanning the gap. The chain's CDR3 is CASSLTRNLYQETQYF. For the CDR3, the DNA is TGTGCCAGCAGCCTAACCCGGAATTTGTACCAAGAGACCCAGTACTTC.

CDR3: CASSSNRGRALLAKNIQYF. CDR3 nucleotide sequence: TGCGCCAGCAGCTCGAATCGGGGCAGGGCCCTTCTAGCCAAAAACATTCAGTACTTC. This chain connects TRBV5-1 to TRBJ2-4; D may match TRBD1 or TRBD2 (5 bases each). V was trimmed by 3 bases and J by 0 bases, leaving 22 bases between them. CDR1 is SGHRS and CDR2 is YFSETQ in the germline V gene. This CDR3 region has 19 residues. Based on the CDR3 plus reference TRBV5-1 and TRBJ2-4, the full variable domain is KAGVTQTPRYLIKTRGQQVTLSCSPISGHRSVSWYQQTPGQGLQFLFEYFSETQRNKGNFPGRFSGRQFSNSRSEMNVSTLELGDSALYLCASSSNRGRALLAKNIQYFGAGTRLSVL.

The chain recombines TRBV12-3 or TRBV12-4 with TRBJ2-5, with D tentatively TRBD1 or TRBD2 (6 bases each). With 6 bases removed from V and 5 bases from J, the gap between germline ends came to 28 bases. The CDR3 is made up of 18 amino acids. The CDR3 protein is CASSPRGGNFQRGETQYF. Here the CDR3 DNA reads TGTGCCAGCAGCCCCCGTGGGGGGAACTTCCAAAGGGGGGAGACCCAGTACTTC.

This chain connects TRBV29-1 to TRBJ2-7, with TRBD2 identical over 10 bases. The length of the CDR3 is 14 residues. Germline V gene lookup returns CDR1 SQVTM and CDR2 ANQGSEA. V was pared by 6 bases and J by 0 bases, with 5 bases of the junction left unmatched. CDR3 bases: TGCAGCGTCGAGGCTAGCGGGAGCTCCTACGAGCAGTACTTC. Translated, it gives CSVEASGSSYEQYF.

The chain joins TRBV7-3 to TRBJ1-2, with no clear D. The V and J ends lost 1 base and 4 bases respectively, with 10 bases between them. The CDR3 contains 14 residues. Germline V CDR1 and CDR2: SGHTA, FQGTGA. CDR3 DNA: TGTGCCAGCAGCTTAAAACCGGGGAGCTATGGCTACACCTTC. It specifies CASSLKPGSYGYTF. The whole variable domain, filled in from reference TRBV7-3 and TRBJ1-2, reads GAGVSQTPSNKVTEKGKYVELRCDPISGHTALYWYRQSLGQGPEFLIYFQGTGAADDSGLPNDRFFAVRPEGSVSTLKIQRTERGDSAVYLCASSLKPGSYGYTFGSGTRLTVV.

This chain connects TRBV6-5 to TRBJ1-2; maybe TRBD1 (5 bases). The CDR3 runs to 14 residues. V lost 3 bases to trimming and J lost 3 bases, with 11 bases between them. Germline values: CDR1 MNHEY, CDR2 SVGAGI. As DNA, the CDR3 is TGTGCCAGCAGTTATTGGGGACTAGACTATGGCTACACCTTC. The encoded protein is CASSYWGLDYGYTF.